These 25 T cell receptor beta chains came from one sample sequenced in a study of T cells in Graves' hyperthyroidism and ophthalmopathy. Amplification of TCR beta CDR3 regions used RNA as the template. HTBI primers were used for first-round RT-PCR of the TCR CDR3. TCRdb reprocessed the multiplex PCR reads via MiXCR and lists one record per CDR3 protein. This table has fewer than 400,000 distinct CDR3 sequences, around 25% appearing once. The sequenced sample consisted of blood. These receptors were obtained from a man over 45 with Graves' hyperthyroidism.

This clonotype was seen more than once but under ten times. The chain employs TRBV28 and TRBJ1-6, with D uncertain. V was clipped by 6 bases and J by 11 bases, with 8 bases between them. The CDR3 length is 11 residues. The germline gives CDR1 MDHEN, CDR2 SYDVKM. The CDR3 nucleotides are TGTGCCAGCAGGGACTTCCCACCCCTCCACTTT. Protein: CASRDFPPLHF.

A few counts support this clonotype. The chain employs TRBV20-1 and TRBJ2-6; D remains ambiguous. Germline V gene data show CDR1 as DFQATT and CDR2 as SNEGSKA (reference sequence). This CDR3 has 14 residues. Trimming shortened V by 0 bases and J by 1 base, and 4 bases separated the two germline ends. CDR3 region: CSARDGSGANVLTF. The CDR3, as DNA: TGCAGTGCTAGAGACGGGTCTGGGGCCAACGTCCTGACTTTC.

The chain is built from TRBV27 and TRBJ2-1, with TRBD2 identical over 7 bases. In germline, CDR1 is MNHEY, CDR2 SMNVEV (reference sequence). V lost 0 bases and J lost 4; bases outside the gene matches: 3. This CDR3 has 15 residues. CDR3 bases: TGTGCCAGCAGTTTATCGGCTAGCGGTTACAATGAGCAGTTCTTC. Protein: CASSLSASGYNEQFF.

This chain joins TRBV6-1 and TRBJ2-7; TRBD2 is a possible D gene (5 bases). Germline CDR1 is MNHNS and CDR2 is SASEGT. The ends were cut back, 6 bases at V and 3 bases at J, with 15 bases in the middle. This CDR3 spans 14 amino acids. The CDR3 reads CASRDDYSSYEQYF. CDR3 DNA: TGTGCCAGCAGGGACGACTACAGTAGCTACGAGCAGTACTTC.

The chain couples TRBV6-2 or TRBV6-3 to TRBJ1-4, with 7 bases lining up with TRBD1. Per the germline V gene, CDR1 is MNHEY and CDR2 is SVGEGT. Trimming cost V 8 bases and J 6 bases; bases outside gene matches: 9. The CDR3 has 14 amino acids. The CDR3, as DNA: TGTGCCAGCCGCCAGGGACAGATATATGAAAAACTGTTTTTT. Its translation: CASRQGQIYEKLFF.

The chain has TRBV20-1 and TRBJ2-1; 7 nucleotides match TRBD1. The CDR3 runs 17 residues. CDR1 is DFQATT, CDR2 SNEGSKA, per germline (reference sequence). V was pared by 0 bases and J by 4 bases, with 12 bases of the junction left unmatched. This CDR3 is CSARDVLGQHLYNEQFF. CDR3 DNA sequence: TGCAGTGCTAGAGATGTATTGGGACAGCATTTATACAATGAGCAGTTCTTC.

A few counts support this clonotype. The J gene is TRBJ2-3, the V gene TRBV20-1, with D unclear. Between the trimmed V and J ends, which lost 3 bases and 2 bases, there was a span of 15 bases. CDR1 is DFQATT, CDR2 SNEGSKA, per germline (reference sequence). The CDR3 covers 15 residues. The DNA for the CDR3 is TGCAGTGCTAGGCTTCCCGGGTCCAACACAGATACGCAGTATTTT. Protein sequence: CSARLPGSNTDTQYF.

The sample holds many counts of this clonotype. The chain recombines TRBV11-2 with TRBJ2-7; 7 bases fit TRBD1. Per the germline V gene, CDR1 is SGHAT and CDR2 is FQNNGV. The J segment lost 3 bases and the V segment lost 4 bases, leaving 9 bases of the junction unmatched. This CDR3 region has 15 residues. This CDR3 reads CASSSALGTDYEQYF. The CDR3 DNA sequence: TGTGCCAGCAGCTCCGCCCTCGGGACAGACTACGAGCAGTACTTC.

The CDR3 is CASRIGGYGINNEQFF. CDR3 DNA: TGTGCCAGCAGAATAGGGGGGTATGGGATAAACAATGAGCAGTTCTTC. V is TRBV6-1 and J is TRBJ2-1; perhaps D is TRBD1 or TRBD2 (6 bases each). V was clipped by 6 bases and J by 5 bases, with 20 bases between them. Germline values: CDR1 MNHNS, CDR2 SASEGT. The length of the CDR3 is 16 residues.

V is TRBV5-8 and J is TRBJ2-7, with TRBD2 matching 11 bases. The CDR3 spans 15 residues. Germline-derived CDR1 and CDR2 are SGHTS and YDEGEE. J gave up 6 bases and V 0 bases, and 5 bases lay outside the gene matches. CDR3 sequence: CASSLEIAGGCEQYF. CDR3 nucleotides: TGTGCCAGCAGCTTGGAAATAGCGGGAGGGTGCGAGCAGTACTTC.

The rearrangement links TRBV28 to TRBJ1-5; TRBD1 matches at 8 bases. V dropped 5 bases and J dropped 3; count of bases not matched to a gene: 15. Germline V lookup: CDR1 MDHEN, CDR2 SYDVKM. CDR3 length equals 18 residues. CDR3: CASSLYPKQGVNNQPQHF. Written as DNA, the CDR3 is TGTGCCAGCAGTCTATACCCTAAACAGGGGGTAAACAATCAGCCCCAGCATTTT.

V usage is TRBV19 and J usage is TRBJ2-3; 10 positions match TRBD2. Germline V gene data show CDR1 as LNHDA and CDR2 as SQIVND (reference sequence). With 10 bases clipped from V and 0 bases from J, the junction kept 4 bases outside the gene matches. The CDR3 loop spans 14 amino acids. CDR3: CATQTSGSTDTQYF. CDR3 DNA sequence: TGTGCCACCCAGACTAGCGGGAGCACAGATACGCAGTATTTT.

This clonotype was counted many times. The chain joins TRBV11-1 to TRBJ2-2; tentative D call: TRBD2 (5 bases). The CDR3 covers 13 residues. CDR1 is SGHAT and CDR2 is FQDESV in the germline V gene (reference sequence). V was shortened by 3 bases and J by 7 bases, with 9 bases between the two germline ends. CDR3 amino acids: CASSFIAFGELFF. Written as DNA, the CDR3 is TGTGCCAGCAGCTTTATAGCGTTCGGGGAGCTGTTTTTT.

This clonotype was seen repeatedly, ten times or more. The chain carries TRBV18 and TRBJ2-3; D gene uncertain. Germline V gives CDR1 KGHSH, CDR2 LQKENI. The V gene lost 0 bases and the J gene lost 2 bases, with 12 bases spanning the gap. The CDR3 spans 16 residues. The CDR3 DNA sequence: TGTGCCAGCTCACCACCGGGCCAGACCTACACAGATACGCAGTATTTT. As protein: CASSPPGQTYTDTQYF.

The chain combines TRBV11-3 with TRBJ2-2; TRBD1 matches at 8 bases. V dropped 5 bases and J dropped 5; count of bases not matched to a gene: 19. Germline V gene data show CDR1 as SGHNT and CDR2 as YENEEA. The CDR3 totals 19 residues. In DNA form, the CDR3 reads TGTGCCAGCAGCCCGAGCCCGACTGGACAGGGTTATTATACCGGGGAGCTGTTTTTT. Its translation: CASSPSPTGQGYYTGELFF.

There are a few counts of this clonotype. V gene TRBV9 combines with J gene TRBJ2-4, with 9 positions matching TRBD2. This CDR3 is 14 amino acids long. Germline loops: CDR1 SGDLS, CDR2 YYNGEE. Trimming at V came to 4 bases and at J to 5 bases, leaving 4 bases not matched to a gene. Here the CDR3 DNA reads TGTGCCAGCAGCCCTAGCGGGACAGAAAACATTCAGTACTTC. Amino acid sequence: CASSPSGTENIQYF.

The chain links TRBV5-1 to TRBJ2-7, with D tentatively TRBD1 (5 bases). This CDR3 is built from 15 residues. The germline V gene encodes CDR1 SGHRS and CDR2 YFSETQ. V shed 0 bases and J shed 4 bases, with 14 bases lying between them. CDR3: CASSLAGRGMYEQYF. CDR3 in DNA: TGCGCCAGCAGCTTGGCCGGTAGGGGAATGTACGAGCAGTACTTC. The full variable domain, rest sourced from reference TRBV5-1 and TRBJ2-7, is KAGVTQTPRYLIKTRGQQVTLSCSPISGHRSVSWYQQTPGQGLQFLFEYFSETQRNKGNFPGRFSGRQFSNSRSEMNVSTLELGDSALYLCASSLAGRGMYEQYFGPGTRLTVT.

V and J are TRBV3-1 and TRBJ2-3, with TRBD2 matching over 10 bases. This CDR3 spans 19 amino acids. The germline V gene encodes CDR1 LGHDT and CDR2 YNNKEL (reference sequence). After removal of 0 bases from V and 2 bases from J, the junction contained 11 bases not matched to a gene. Here the CDR3 reads CASSQEGRGAGGITDTQYF. The CDR3 bases are TGTGCCAGCAGCCAAGAAGGAAGGGGAGCGGGAGGGATCACAGATACGCAGTATTTT.

This clonotype occurred a few times. This chain uses TRBV11-3 with TRBJ2-3; 11 bases line up with TRBD2. The CDR3 runs to 17 residues. Germline V gene sequence: CDR1 SGHNT, CDR2 YENEEA. With V trimmed by 5 bases and J by 1 base, 8 bases remained unmatched. This chain's CDR3 is CASSPIAGGPGTDTQYF. The CDR3, as DNA: TGTGCCAGCAGCCCCATAGCGGGAGGGCCGGGCACAGATACGCAGTATTTT.

This clonotype has ten or more counts. V and J are TRBV12-3 or TRBV12-4 and TRBJ1-1; D possibly corresponds to TRBD1 (5 bases). The length of the CDR3 is 15 residues. Trimming took off 2 bases at V and 5 bases at J, with 15 bases between the two ends. The CDR3 DNA is TGTGCCAGCAGTTTATACGGGGGAAAAGGGACTGAAGCTTTCTTT. Protein: CASSLYGGKGTEAFF.

This clonotype was detected ten times or more. One junction end does not reproduce the germline sequence, and a read error may be involved. V gene TRBV3-1 combines with J gene TRBJ2-1, with D possibly being TRBD2 (6 bases). The CDR3 has 14 residues. Germline V gene data show CDR1 as LGHDT and CDR2 as YNNKEL (reference sequence). CDR3 region: CASCWGGAYTEQFF. The CDR3 DNA sequence: TGTGCCAGCTGCTGGGGCGGGGCCTACACTGAGCAGTTCTTC.

This clonotype was recorded a few times. V usage is TRBV5-1 and J usage is TRBJ2-3; D perhaps matches TRBD2 (6 bases). The CDR3 runs to 16 residues. Germline loops: CDR1 SGHRS, CDR2 YFSETQ. Trimming removed 0 bases at V and 4 bases at J, with 15 bases between. In DNA, the CDR3 is TGCGCCAGCAGCTTGGCCCCGGGAGTTGGGTCAGATACGCAGTATTTT. This gives the protein CASSLAPGVGSDTQYF.

On this clonotype itself: The junction and the germline gene differ at one end; a read error may be behind it. V usage is TRBV5-1 and J usage is TRBJ2-1; TRBD2 aligns across 7 bases. This CDR3 is 17 amino acids long. Germline CDR1 and CDR2: SGHRS and YFSETQ. CDR3 loop: CASSYQSSGYSYNGQFF. The CDR3 DNA is TGCGCCAGCAGCTACCAGAGTAGCGGGTACTCCTACAATGGGCAGTTCTTC.

Ten or more counts support this clonotype. The chain uses TRBV20-1 and TRBJ1-2; a possible D gene is TRBD1 (5 bases). V was shortened by 6 bases and J by 6 bases, with 14 bases between the two germline ends. CDR1 is DFQATT and CDR2 is SNEGSKA in the germline V gene (reference sequence). CDR3 length: 12 amino acids. The DNA for the CDR3 is TGCAGTGCCCCGGGCAGGGCTCATGGCTACACCTTC. It codes for CSAPGRAHGYTF.

This clonotype showed up many times. The chain links TRBV11-3 to TRBJ2-7, with TRBD1 as a possible D gene (7 bases). CDR3 length: 14 residues. V was shortened by 5 bases and J by 4 bases, with 15 bases between the two germline ends. Germline V gene lookup returns CDR1 SGHNT and CDR2 YENEEA. CDR3 nucleotide sequence: TGTGCCAGCAGCCAGGCGGGACAGACATACGAGCAGTACTTC. Protein sequence: CASSQAGQTYEQYF.